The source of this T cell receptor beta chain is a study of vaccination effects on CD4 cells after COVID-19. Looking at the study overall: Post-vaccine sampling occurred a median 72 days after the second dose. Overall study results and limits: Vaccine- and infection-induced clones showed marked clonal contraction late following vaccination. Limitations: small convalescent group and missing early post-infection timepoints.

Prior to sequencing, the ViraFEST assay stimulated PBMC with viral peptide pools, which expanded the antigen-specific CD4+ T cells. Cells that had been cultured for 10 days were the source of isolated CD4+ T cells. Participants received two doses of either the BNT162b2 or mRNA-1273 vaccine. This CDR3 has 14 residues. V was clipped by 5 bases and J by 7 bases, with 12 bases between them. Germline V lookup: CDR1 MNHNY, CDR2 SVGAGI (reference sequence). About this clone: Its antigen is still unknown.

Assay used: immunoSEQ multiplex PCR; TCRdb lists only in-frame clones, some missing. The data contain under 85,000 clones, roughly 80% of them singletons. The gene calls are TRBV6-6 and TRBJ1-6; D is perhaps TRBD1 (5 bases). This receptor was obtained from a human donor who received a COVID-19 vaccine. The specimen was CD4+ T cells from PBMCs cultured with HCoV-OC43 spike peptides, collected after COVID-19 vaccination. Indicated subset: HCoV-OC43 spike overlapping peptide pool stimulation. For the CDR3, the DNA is TGTGCCAGCAGTCCCGGGACGAACAATTCACCCCTCCACTTT. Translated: CASSPGTNNSPLHF.